These 23 T cell receptor beta chains originate from one sample sequenced in a study of blood T cell repertoires in COVID-19. Data came from immunoSEQ multiplex PCR; TCRdb stores just in-frame clones and leaves some out. The sample includes 43,000 or so clones, roughly 89% seen only once; the top ten take roughly 15%. The sample comprised peripheral blood. Receptors originate from a man aged 55 to 70 with active COVID-19.

The chain uses TRBV7-2 and TRBJ2-1; 7 bases match TRBD2. Per germline, CDR1 SGHTA and CDR2 FQGNSA. The CDR3 is made up of 13 amino acids. J lost 4 bases, V lost 4 bases, and 1 base had no gene match. CDR3 bases: TGTGCCAGCAGCTCTAGCGGATACAATGAGCAGTTCTTC. It encodes CASSSSGYNEQFF. The complete variable domain, with remaining parts taken from reference TRBV7-2 and TRBJ2-1, reads GAGVSQSPSNKVTEKGKDVELRCDPISGHTALYWYRQSLGQGLEFLIYFQGNSAPDKSGLPSDRFSAERTGGSVSTLTIQRTQQEDSAVYLCASSSSGYNEQFFGPGTRLTVL.

The chain uses TRBV7-3 and TRBJ2-1; TRBD2 matches at 9 bases. Per the germline V gene, CDR1 is SGHTA and CDR2 is FQGTGA. The CDR3 extends over 15 amino acids. Trimming cost V 1 base and J 7 bases; bases outside gene matches: 5. DNA for the CDR3: TGTGCCAGCAGCTTAAGTCCGGGACTAGCTAATGAGCAGTTCTTC. Amino acids: CASSLSPGLANEQFF.

This chain connects TRBV5-1 to TRBJ1-1; weak D call: TRBD1 (5 bases). CDR1 is SGHRS and CDR2 is YFSETQ in the germline V gene. V was trimmed by 1 base and J by 5 bases, leaving 21 bases between them. The CDR3 extends over 17 amino acids. The CDR3 DNA is TGCGCCAGCAGCTTGAGTTTTCAGGGCAGCATAGGAACTGAAGCTTTCTTT. This sequence encodes CASSLSFQGSIGTEAFF. The whole variable domain, filled in from reference TRBV5-1 and TRBJ1-1, reads KAGVTQTPRYLIKTRGQQVTLSCSPISGHRSVSWYQQTPGQGLQFLFEYFSETQRNKGNFPGRFSGRQFSNSRSEMNVSTLELGDSALYLCASSLSFQGSIGTEAFFGQGTRLTVV.

The chain uses TRBV5-5 and TRBJ2-7, with 7 bases fitting TRBD2. The J segment lost 2 bases and the V segment lost 3 bases, leaving 11 bases of the junction unmatched. Germline V gene data show CDR1 as SGHKS and CDR2 as YYEKEE (reference sequence). The CDR3 is made up of 16 amino acids. CDR3 DNA: TGTGCCAGCAGCTCGGACGTTCGGGGAGGGGCCTACGAGCAGTACTTC. Translation: CASSSDVRGGAYEQYF.

This chain uses TRBV2 with TRBJ1-5; D unresolved. The CDR3 loop spans 13 amino acids. V was clipped by 4 bases and J by 4 bases, with 8 bases between them. The V gene's germline CDR1 is SNHLY and CDR2 FYNNEI. CDR3 amino acids: CASSGRENQPQHF. CDR3 DNA sequence: TGTGCCAGCAGTGGCCGGGAGAATCAGCCCCAGCATTTT.

V is TRBV19 and J is TRBJ2-2, with 7 bases matching TRBD1. Trimming took 1 base from V and 6 from J; bases not matched to a gene: 5. The germline gives CDR1 LNHDA, CDR2 SQIVND (reference sequence). This CDR3 is built from 15 residues. The CDR3 reads CASSIGSQGAGELFF. CDR3 DNA: TGTGCCAGTAGTATAGGTAGTCAGGGGGCCGGGGAGCTGTTTTTT.

The gene calls are TRBV19 and TRBJ2-7; 10 positions agree with TRBD1. CDR3 length equals 15 residues. The V gene's germline CDR1 is LNHDA and CDR2 SQIVND (reference sequence). The V segment lost 4 bases and the J segment 3 bases; nucleotides outside the gene matches: 6. The CDR3 reads CASSTRDRGYYEQYF. In DNA form, the CDR3 reads TGTGCCAGTAGTACCCGGGACAGGGGTTACTACGAGCAGTACTTC.

J is TRBJ1-4 and V is TRBV5-4; D gene ambiguous. V was shortened by 0 bases and J by 8 bases, with 8 bases between the two germline ends. The CDR3 loop spans 13 amino acids. Germline values: CDR1 SGHNT, CDR2 YYREEE (reference sequence). The CDR3 here is CASSLEREEKLFF. The CDR3 coding sequence is TGTGCCAGCAGCTTGGAGAGGGAGGAAAAACTGTTTTTT. The full variable domain, in which reference TRBV5-4 and TRBJ1-4 provide the parts outside the CDR3, is ETGVTQSPTHLIKTRGQQVTLRCSSQSGHNTVSWYQQALGQGPQFIFQYYREEENGRGNFPPRFSGLQFPNYSSELNVNALELDDSALYLCASSLEREEKLFFGSGTQLSVL.

The chain employs TRBV5-1 and TRBJ1-6, with 9 bases lining up with TRBD1. CDR1 and CDR2 (germline): SGHRS, YFSETQ. The V gene end was trimmed by 4 bases and the J gene end by 9 bases; junction bases not matched to a gene: 8. This CDR3 contains 15 residues. The CDR3 loop reads CASSGGQGSGSPLHF. The CDR3, as DNA: TGCGCCAGCAGCGGGGGACAGGGAAGTGGTTCACCCCTCCACTTT.

The chain employs TRBV19 and TRBJ2-2, with TRBD2 matching 8 bases. The CDR3 spans 16 residues. The V segment lost 3 bases and the J segment 2 bases; nucleotides outside the gene matches: 5. CDR1 is LNHDA and CDR2 is SQIVND in the germline V gene (reference sequence). CDR3: CASSILSGINTGELFF. The CDR3 DNA is TGTGCCAGTAGTATCCTTAGCGGGATTAACACCGGGGAGCTGTTTTTT.

This clone was seen a single time. The J gene is TRBJ2-5, the V gene TRBV9; 12 bases fit TRBD2. With V trimmed by 3 bases and J by 5 bases, 5 bases remained unmatched. The germline CDR1 and CDR2 sequences are SGDLS and YYNGEE. The CDR3 spans 15 residues. The CDR3 sequence is CASSALAGGPETQYF. The CDR3 nucleotides are TGTGCCAGCAGCGCTCTAGCGGGAGGGCCGGAGACCCAGTACTTC. Full variable domain (rest looked up from reference TRBV9 and TRBJ2-5): DSGVTQTPKHLITATGQRVTLRCSPRSGDLSVYWYQQSLDQGLQFLIQYYNGEERAKGNILERFSAQQFPDLHSELNLSSLELGDSALYFCASSALAGGPETQYFGPGTRLLVL.

To note about this clone: The junction shows a germline mismatch at one end, possibly a read error. This chain joins TRBV18 and TRBJ2-5; 9 bases are a match to TRBD1. The CDR3 is 18 amino acids. The germline V gene has CDR1 KGHSH and CDR2 LQKENI. CDR3 DNA sequence: TGTGCCAGCTCTCCACGACAGGGGGGGTCCTGGTACCAAGAGACCCAGTACTTC. It specifies CASSPRQGGSWYQETQYF.

V is TRBV27 and J is TRBJ1-4, with D maybe TRBD1 (5 bases). This CDR3 has 14 residues. The ends were cut back, 0 bases at V and 14 bases at J, with 16 bases in the middle. Germline CDR1 reads MNHEY; CDR2 reads SMNVEV (reference sequence). The chain's CDR3 is CASSLSGQGGRLFF. CDR3 DNA sequence: TGTGCCAGCAGTTTATCGGGGCAGGGAGGGCGGCTGTTTTTT.

The chain links TRBV11-3 to TRBJ1-6; D gene uncertain. The V end lost 3 bases, the J end lost 8 bases, and 8 bases lay between the germline ends. Germline assignment: CDR1 SGHNT and CDR2 YENEEA. This CDR3 spans 13 amino acids. CDR3 loop: CASSLSFDSPLHF. CDR3 in DNA: TGTGCCAGCAGCTTGAGTTTCGATTCACCCCTCCACTTT.

The rearrangement uses TRBV7-9 and TRBJ1-4; D is unclear. V was clipped by 1 base and J by 8 bases, with 11 bases between them. The CDR3 length is 14 residues. Germline lookup yields CDR1 SEHNR and CDR2 FQNEAQ (reference sequence). The CDR3 loop reads CASSLGREEEKLFF. In DNA form, the CDR3 reads TGTGCCAGCAGCTTAGGACGGGAAGAGGAAAAACTGTTTTTT.

The V gene is TRBV10-3, the J gene TRBJ1-1; 10 bases match TRBD1. Unmatched junction bases numbered 13, after V lost 7 bases and J lost 5 bases. Germline CDR1 reads ENHRY; CDR2 reads SYGVKD. The CDR3 spans 16 residues. The CDR3 region has the DNA TGTGCCATCACTAGATCGGCGACAGGGGGCTTTACTGAAGCTTTCTTT. This codes for CAITRSATGGFTEAFF.

The chain carries TRBV3-1 (or the pseudogene TRBV3-2) and TRBJ2-1; D might be TRBD2 (5 bases). The CDR3 has 12 residues. The V end was cut by 5 bases, the J end by 5 bases, with 7 bases between. Germline V gene lookup returns CDR1 LGHDT and CDR2 YNNKEL (reference sequence). Here the CDR3 reads CASSGLDNEQFF. The CDR3, as DNA: TGTGCCAGCAGCGGACTGGACAATGAGCAGTTCTTC.

This chain joins TRBV2 and TRBJ1-2; D is unclear. Germline CDR1 reads SNHLY; CDR2 reads FYNNEI. The CDR3 extends over 12 amino acids. With 3 bases removed from V and 7 bases from J, the gap between germline ends came to 9 bases. The CDR3 sequence is CASSERVRGYTF. The CDR3, as DNA: TGTGCCAGCAGTGAGAGGGTGCGTGGCTACACCTTC.

The V and J genes are TRBV19 and TRBJ2-4, with 14 positions matching TRBD2. The J segment lost 1 base and the V segment lost 5 bases, leaving 7 bases of the junction unmatched. CDR3 length: 18 amino acids. From germline, CDR1 is LNHDA and CDR2 SQIVND (reference sequence). This CDR3 reads CASSLGLAGGAAKNIQYF. CDR3 DNA: TGTGCCAGTAGTCTCGGACTAGCGGGAGGTGCTGCCAAAAACATTCAGTACTTC.

The rearrangement uses TRBV19 and TRBJ1-5; 7 bases align to TRBD1. Trimming cost V 3 bases and J 5 bases; bases outside gene matches: 10. From germline, CDR1 is LNHDA and CDR2 SQIVND (reference sequence). The CDR3 totals 16 residues. Written as DNA, the CDR3 is TGTGCCAGTAGTATCATCGCCAGGGGGAATTATCAGCCCCAGCATTTT. It specifies CASSIIARGNYQPQHF. Full variable domain (rest looked up from reference TRBV19 and TRBJ1-5): DGGITQSPKYLFRKEGQNVTLSCEQNLNHDAMYWYRQDPGQGLRLIYYSQIVNDFQKGDIAEGYSVSREKKESFPLTVTSAQKNPTAFYLCASSIIARGNYQPQHFGDGTRLSIL.

J is TRBJ2-1 and V is TRBV19; D perhaps matches TRBD1 (5 bases). The germline V and J ends were trimmed by 1 base and 10 bases, with 14 bases remaining between them. CDR3 length equals 14 residues. Germline V lookup: CDR1 LNHDA, CDR2 SQIVND (reference sequence). In DNA form, the CDR3 reads TGTGCCAGTAGTATAGTATTAGGGGCGTCGGAGCAGTTCTTC. Translation gives CASSIVLGASEQFF. Full variable domain (remainder filled in from reference TRBV19 and TRBJ2-1): DGGITQSPKYLFRKEGQNVTLSCEQNLNHDAMYWYRQDPGQGLRLIYYSQIVNDFQKGDIAEGYSVSREKKESFPLTVTSAQKNPTAFYLCASSIVLGASEQFFGPGTRLTVL.

The V call is TRBV2, the J call TRBJ2-2, with 7 bases that match TRBD2. The CDR3 consists of 13 residues. With 8 bases clipped from V and 3 bases from J, the junction kept 3 bases outside the gene matches. Germline-derived CDR1 and CDR2 are SNHLY and FYNNEI. The CDR3 DNA reads TGTGCCAGCGCGGGGGAACACACCGGGGAGCTGTTTTTT. Encoded protein: CASAGEHTGELFF.

V is TRBV10-3 and J is TRBJ1-2, with a weak D call TRBD1 (6 bases). The germline gives CDR1 ENHRY, CDR2 SYGVKD. This CDR3 has 15 residues. V dropped 2 bases and J dropped 0 bases, with 10 bases sitting between them. The CDR3 nucleotides read TGTGCCATCAGTGAGGGGCAGGGGACTAACTATGGCTACACCTTC. This sequence encodes CAISEGQGTNYGYTF.